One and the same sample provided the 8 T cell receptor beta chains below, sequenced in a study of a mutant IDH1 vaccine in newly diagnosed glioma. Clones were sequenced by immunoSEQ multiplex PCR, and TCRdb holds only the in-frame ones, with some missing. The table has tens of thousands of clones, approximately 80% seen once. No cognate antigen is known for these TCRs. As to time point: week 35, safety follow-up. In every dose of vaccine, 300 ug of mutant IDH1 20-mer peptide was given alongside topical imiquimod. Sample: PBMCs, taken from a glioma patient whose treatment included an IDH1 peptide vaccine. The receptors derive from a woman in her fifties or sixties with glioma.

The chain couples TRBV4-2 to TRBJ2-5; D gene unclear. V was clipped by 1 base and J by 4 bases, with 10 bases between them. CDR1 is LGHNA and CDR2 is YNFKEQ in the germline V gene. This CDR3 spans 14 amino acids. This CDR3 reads CASSQGQAGETQYF. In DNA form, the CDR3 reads TGTGCCAGCAGCCAAGGGCAGGCAGGAGAGACCCAGTACTTC.

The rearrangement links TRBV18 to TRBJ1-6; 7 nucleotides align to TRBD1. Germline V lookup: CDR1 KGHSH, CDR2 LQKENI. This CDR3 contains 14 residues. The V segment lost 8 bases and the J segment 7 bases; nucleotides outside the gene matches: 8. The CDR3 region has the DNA TGTGCCAGCCGCGAACAGACAGGGAATTCACCCCTCCACTTT. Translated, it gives CASREQTGNSPLHF.

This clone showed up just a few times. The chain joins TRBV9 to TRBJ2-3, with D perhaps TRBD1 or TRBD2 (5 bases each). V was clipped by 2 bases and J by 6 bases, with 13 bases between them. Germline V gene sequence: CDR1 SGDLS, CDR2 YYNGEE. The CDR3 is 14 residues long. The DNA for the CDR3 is TGTGCCAGCAGCGTGACAACTAGACAGGATACGCAGTATTTT. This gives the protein CASSVTTRQDTQYF.

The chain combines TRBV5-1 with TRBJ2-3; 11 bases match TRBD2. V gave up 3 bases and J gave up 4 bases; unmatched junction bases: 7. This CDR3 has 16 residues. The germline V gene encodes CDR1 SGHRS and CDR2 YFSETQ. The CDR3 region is CASSSRLAGMSDTQYF. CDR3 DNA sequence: TGCGCCAGCAGCTCCCGACTAGCGGGGATGTCAGATACGCAGTATTTT.

The CDR3 region is CASSLVSGGAYNEQFF. CDR3 bases: TGCGCCAGCAGCTTGGTTAGCGGGGGGGCCTACAATGAGCAGTTCTTC. The V call is TRBV5-1, the J call TRBJ2-1; TRBD2 aligns across 11 bases. Germline V lookup: CDR1 SGHRS, CDR2 YFSETQ. The CDR3 has 16 residues. The V and J ends lost 0 bases and 2 bases, in that order; junction bases with no gene match: 1.

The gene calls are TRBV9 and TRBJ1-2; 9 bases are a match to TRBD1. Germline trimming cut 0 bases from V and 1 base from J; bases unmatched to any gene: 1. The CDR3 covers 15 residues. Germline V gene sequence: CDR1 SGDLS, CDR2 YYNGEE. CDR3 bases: TGTGCCAGCAGCGTAGGGGGACAGGGTAACTATGGCTACACCTTC. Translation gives CASSVGGQGNYGYTF.

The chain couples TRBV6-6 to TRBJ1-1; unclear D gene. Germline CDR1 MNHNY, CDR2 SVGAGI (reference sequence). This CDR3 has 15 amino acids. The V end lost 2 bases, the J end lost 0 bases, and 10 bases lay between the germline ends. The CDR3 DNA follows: TGTGCCAGCAGTTACCCTGAGGGAATGAACACTGAAGCTTTCTTT. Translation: CASSYPEGMNTEAFF.

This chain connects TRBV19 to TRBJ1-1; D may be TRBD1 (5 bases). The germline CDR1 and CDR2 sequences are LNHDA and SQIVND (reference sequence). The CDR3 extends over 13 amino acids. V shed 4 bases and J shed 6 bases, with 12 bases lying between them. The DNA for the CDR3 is TGTGCCAGTAGTAGGGGGTGGGTCGCTGAAGCTTTCTTT. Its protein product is CASSRGWVAEAFF.